Shown below are 15 T cell receptor beta chains from a single sample sequenced in a study. Tregs were sorted as CD4+CD25+CD127-/low cells. TCRdb called the 5' RACE reads again in MiXCR, with one record for every CDR3 protein. The sample holds 35,000 to 45,000 distinct CDR3 sequences, 22% seen once. Sequencing input: Tregs sorted from a lymph node. The receptor set was obtained from a female donor with breast cancer.

This clonotype showed up many times. This rearrangement joins TRBV28 to TRBJ1-3, with a tentative D call TRBD1 (6 bases). V shed 2 bases and J shed 1 base, with 9 bases lying between them. The germline V gene encodes CDR1 MDHEN and CDR2 SYDVKM. The CDR3 totals 15 residues. The CDR3 loop reads CASSLGGASGNTIYF. CDR3 nucleotides: TGTGCCAGCAGTTTAGGGGGGGCGTCTGGAAACACCATATATTTT.

Comments on this clonotype: Since a much larger clone is just one base distant, this may be a read error. Lacking the conserved final phenylalanine or tryptophan, this CDR3 likely reflects a read error. V gene TRBV27 combines with J gene TRBJ1-1; D is undetermined. CDR3 size: 14 residues. Per germline, CDR1 MNHEY and CDR2 SMNVEV (reference sequence). V dropped 3 bases and J dropped 1 base, with 9 bases sitting between them. The DNA for the CDR3 is TGTGCCAGCAGTTTCGGTGCGGGGAACACTGAAGCTTTCTCT. It is translated as CASSFGAGNTEAFS.

This clonotype occurred a few times. The J gene is TRBJ2-6, the V gene TRBV5-1; D unclear. The CDR3 length is 17 residues. V was shortened by 0 bases and J by 0 bases, with 10 bases between the two germline ends. The V gene's germline CDR1 is SGHRS and CDR2 YFSETQ. Written as DNA, the CDR3 is TGCGCCAGCAGCTTGGGGGGTTCGGACTCTGGGGCCAACGTCCTGACTTTC. It yields the protein CASSLGGSDSGANVLTF. The whole variable domain, filled in from reference TRBV5-1 and TRBJ2-6, reads KAGVTQTPRYLIKTRGQQVTLSCSPISGHRSVSWYQQTPGQGLQFLFEYFSETQRNKGNFPGRFSGRQFSNSRSEMNVSTLELGDSALYLCASSLGGSDSGANVLTFGAGSRLTVL.

In its sample, this clonotype was seen many times. The V gene is TRBV4-1, the J gene TRBJ2-4; 15 bases fit TRBD2. Germline V lookup: CDR1 MGHRA, CDR2 YSYEKL. The V segment lost 3 bases and the J segment 6 bases; nucleotides outside the gene matches: 0. There are 15 residues in the CDR3. The CDR3 loop reads CASSQGLAGGNIQYF. CDR3 DNA: TGCGCCAGCAGCCAGGGACTAGCGGGGGGAAACATTCAGTACTTC.

This chain uses TRBV12-3 or TRBV12-4 with TRBJ2-3; the D gene is possibly TRBD2 (5 bases). Trimming removed 2 bases from V and 2 bases from J, with 8 bases in between. CDR3 length: 14 amino acids. CDR3 DNA sequence: TGTGCCAGCAGTTTACGGGATTTCACAGATACGCAGTATTTT. Translation gives CASSLRDFTDTQYF.

The chain recombines TRBV27 with TRBJ2-1; no clear D. Trimming pared 6 bases from V and 7 bases from J, leaving 10 bases between. Per germline, CDR1 MNHEY and CDR2 SMNVEV (reference sequence). The CDR3 runs to 12 residues. CDR3 DNA: TGTGCCAGCAGCCTTCGGGCTAATGAGCAGTTCTTC. Translation: CASSLRANEQFF.

In its sample, this clonotype was seen a few times. The rearrangement links TRBV9 to TRBJ2-3; D remains unclear. Germline V lookup: CDR1 SGDLS, CDR2 YYNGEE. V was clipped by 4 bases and J by 5 bases, with 8 bases between them. This CDR3 spans 12 amino acids. The CDR3 bases are TGTGCCAGCAGCCCCACGAGAGATACGCAGTATTTT. Amino acids: CASSPTRDTQYF.

The chain joins TRBV20-1 to TRBJ1-1, with 10 bases identical to TRBD1. Germline V lookup: CDR1 DFQATT, CDR2 SNEGSKA (reference sequence). J gave up 6 bases and V 0 bases, and 4 bases lay outside the gene matches. The CDR3 has 14 amino acids. CDR3 in DNA: TGCAGTGCTAGAGATGACAGGGGGCACGCTGAAGCTTTCTTT. Translated: CSARDDRGHAEAFF.

The rearrangement uses TRBV28 and TRBJ1-5; D call uncertain. Germline assignment: CDR1 MDHEN and CDR2 SYDVKM. This CDR3 has 15 residues. Trimming removed 3 bases from V and 0 bases from J, with 9 bases in between. The CDR3 DNA follows: TGTGCCAGCAGTTTTAACCAGTATAGCAATCAGCCCCAGCATTTT. Protein sequence: CASSFNQYSNQPQHF.

The gene calls are TRBV5-1 and TRBJ1-1, with no clear D. CDR3 length: 15 residues. The V end was cut by 0 bases, the J end by 5 bases, with 14 bases between. Looked up from germline, CDR1 is SGHRS and CDR2 is YFSETQ. The chain's CDR3 is CASSLAQPGDTEAFF. Here the CDR3 DNA reads TGCGCCAGCAGCTTGGCGCAGCCCGGGGATACTGAAGCTTTCTTT.

Regarding this clonotype: This CDR3 fails to terminate in the conserved phenylalanine or tryptophan, so it likely reflects a read error. The rearrangement uses TRBV5-1 and TRBJ2-1; D not resolved. This CDR3 has 13 residues. Germline V lookup: CDR1 SGHRS, CDR2 YFSETQ. V lost 2 bases to trimming and J lost 7 bases, with 10 bases between them. Here the CDR3 reads CASSLLGINEQFL. The CDR3 DNA reads TGCGCCAGCAGCTTACTGGGCATAAATGAGCAGTTCCTC.

This clonotype was counted ten times or more. J is TRBJ2-1 and V is TRBV7-2; 7 positions agree with TRBD1. The junction had 17 bases not matched to a gene; V was cut back by 4 bases and J by 11 bases. The germline CDR1 and CDR2 sequences are SGHTA and FQGNSA. This CDR3 spans 16 amino acids. The CDR3 protein is CASSSTRDSWKGQQFF. The CDR3 nucleotides read TGTGCCAGCAGCTCGACTCGGGACAGCTGGAAGGGTCAGCAGTTCTTC.

In its sample, this clonotype was seen a few times. The V call is TRBV5-1, the J call TRBJ1-4, with a tentative D call TRBD1 (6 bases). The CDR3 is made up of 14 amino acids. The germline V gene has CDR1 SGHRS and CDR2 YFSETQ. V shed 3 bases and J shed 7 bases, with 13 bases lying between them. The CDR3 bases are TGCGCCAGCAGCTCAGGGGAGCGTGGTGAAAAACTGTTTTTT. Translated, it gives CASSSGERGEKLFF.

The V call is TRBV20-1, the J call TRBJ2-3; 8 nucleotides line up with TRBD2. Germline CDR1 reads DFQATT; CDR2 reads SNEGSKA (reference sequence). The V and J ends lost 5 bases and 4 bases, in that order; junction bases with no gene match: 8. The CDR3 length is 14 residues. The CDR3 bases are TGCAGTGCTTCCCAAGGACTAGCTGCAGATACGCAGTATTTT. This translates into CSASQGLAADTQYF.

V gene TRBV20-1 combines with J gene TRBJ2-7; possibly TRBD1 for D (6 bases). Deletions cut 7 bases from V and 4 bases from J, with 20 bases between. From germline, CDR1 is DFQATT and CDR2 SNEGSKA (reference sequence). The CDR3 contains 14 residues. CDR3 residues: CSGSRDNPPYEQYF. CDR3 sequence (DNA): TGCAGTGGTAGCCGGGACAATCCTCCTTACGAGCAGTACTTC.